These 28 T cell receptor beta chains were all obtained from the same sample, sequenced in a study of shared clonotypes between healthy human individuals. Sequenced by immunoSEQ multiplex PCR; TCRdb stores in-frame clones only, minus some. The table shows more than 2,000,000 clones, with roughly 92% occurring only once. Sequencing was carried out using naive CD4+ T cells sorted from blood. The sample's subset: CD45RA+ positively selected. The receptors stem from a man aged 18 to 29 in good health.

CDR3 in amino acids: CASSQEAGQVYGYTF. As DNA, the CDR3 is TGCGCCAGCAGCCAAGAAGCGGGACAGGTCTATGGCTACACCTTC. The V and J genes are TRBV4-1 and TRBJ1-2, with TRBD1 identical over 8 bases. V lost 0 bases, J lost 4 bases, and 4 bases stayed unmatched. There are 15 residues in the CDR3. Per germline, CDR1 MGHRA and CDR2 YSYEKL.

This chain connects TRBV5-1 to TRBJ2-7; 7 bases map to TRBD1. This CDR3 contains 16 residues. V lost 4 bases, J lost 1 base, and 11 bases stayed unmatched. Germline V gene data show CDR1 as SGHRS and CDR2 as YFSETQ. CDR3 in amino acids: CASSRTPGTESYEQYF. The DNA for the CDR3 is TGCGCCAGCAGCAGGACTCCCGGGACAGAGTCCTACGAGCAGTACTTC.

This clone was counted once. The chain carries TRBV20-1 and TRBJ1-1; D remains unclear. V was clipped by 6 bases and J by 1 base, with 6 bases between them. The germline V gene has CDR1 DFQATT and CDR2 SNEGSKA (reference sequence). This CDR3 region has 11 residues. The CDR3 nucleotides read TGCAGTGCGGAACAGAACACTGAAGCTTTCTTT. Translation gives CSAEQNTEAFF.

CDR3 in DNA: TGTGCCAGCAGTGGGTGGGCCAGTTATGAGCAGTTCTTC. It specifies CASSGWASYEQFF. The chain links TRBV6-1 to TRBJ2-1; no definite D call. V dropped 4 bases and J dropped 8 bases, with 12 bases sitting between them. There are 13 residues in the CDR3. CDR1 MNHNS and CDR2 SASEGT come from the germline V gene.

The rearrangement links TRBV5-8 to TRBJ1-5; 10 bases line up with TRBD1. Germline CDR1 SGHTS, CDR2 YDEGEE. V gave up 5 bases and J gave up 3 bases; unmatched junction bases: 5. This CDR3 contains 15 residues. CDR3 protein: CASRRTGGVNQPQHF. As DNA, the CDR3 is TGTGCCAGCAGACGGACAGGGGGAGTCAATCAGCCCCAGCATTTT.

As DNA, the CDR3 is TGTGCCAGCAGCAAGCGGGAGGGCCTGGGAAGCACAGATACGCAGTATTTT. Translation gives CASSKREGLGSTDTQYF. The chain is built from TRBV21-1 and TRBJ2-3; the D call in the table, TRBD2, was not verified against the DNA. TRBV21-1 is a recognized pseudogene. The CDR3 extends over 17 amino acids.

The V gene is TRBV10-2, the J gene TRBJ1-2; TRBD1 matches at 8 bases. CDR1 WSHSY and CDR2 SAAADI come from the germline V gene. J was trimmed by 5 bases and V by 5 bases; bases with no gene match: 7. The CDR3 extends over 14 amino acids. The chain's CDR3 is CASSKDRVLYGYTF. CDR3 nucleotides: TGCGCCAGCAGTAAGGACAGGGTTCTATATGGCTACACCTTC.

The CDR3 loop reads CASSEGAGGPAQYF. The CDR3 coding sequence is TGTGCCAGCAGTGAAGGAGCGGGGGGGCCGGCCCAGTACTTC. J is TRBJ2-5 and V is TRBV2, with 10 bases lining up with TRBD2. The CDR3 covers 14 residues. CDR1 SNHLY and CDR2 FYNNEI come from the germline V gene. Trimming removed 1 base from V and 9 bases from J; junction bases left unmatched: 5.

This rearrangement joins TRBV7-2 to TRBJ1-1; the D is unclear. CDR1 is SGHTA and CDR2 is FQGNSA in the germline V gene. This CDR3 contains 14 residues. The ends were cut back, 5 bases at V and 1 base at J, with 11 bases in the middle. Written as DNA, the CDR3 is TGTGCCAGCAGCCCAAGAACCCCGAACACTGAAGCTTTCTTT. The encoded protein is CASSPRTPNTEAFF.

CDR3 residues: CASSGVQGGTNEKLFF. The CDR3 DNA sequence: TGTGCCAGCAGCGGCGTACAGGGGGGCACTAATGAAAAACTGTTTTTT. The chain employs TRBV2 and TRBJ1-4; 8 bases are shared with TRBD1. CDR3 length: 16 residues. Germline CDR1 reads SNHLY; CDR2 reads FYNNEI. J lost 2 bases, V lost 6 bases, and 8 bases had no gene match.

The chain carries TRBV6-6 and TRBJ1-4, with 7 bases that match TRBD1. Per the germline V gene, CDR1 is MNHNY and CDR2 is SVGAGI (reference sequence). V was pared by 0 bases and J by 5 bases, with 3 bases of the junction left unmatched. The CDR3 spans 15 residues. CDR3 coding DNA: TGTGCCAGCAGTTACTCGTGGGACAGAAATGAAAAACTGTTTTTT. It yields the protein CASSYSWDRNEKLFF.

Worth noting for this clone: Other DNA sequences in the sample encode the same CDR3. V and J are TRBV20-1 and TRBJ2-1, with no clear D. The germline V gene has CDR1 DFQATT and CDR2 SNEGSKA (reference sequence). The CDR3 consists of 11 residues. The V end was cut by 6 bases, the J end by 3 bases, with 6 bases between. The CDR3 loop reads CSALGYNEQFF. In DNA, the CDR3 is TGCAGTGCCCTGGGCTACAATGAGCAGTTCTTC.

The chain combines TRBV6-5 with TRBJ1-1; D remains unclear. CDR3 size: 15 residues. Germline V gene data show CDR1 as MNHEY and CDR2 as SVGAGI. V was pared by 0 bases and J by 1 base, with 9 bases between. The CDR3: CASSYSTISNTEAFF. For the CDR3, the DNA is TGTGCCAGCAGTTACTCGACAATTTCGAACACTGAAGCTTTCTTT.

The V and J genes are TRBV4-2 and TRBJ1-1, with 8 nucleotides matching TRBD1. The V gene end was trimmed by 0 bases and the J gene end by 1 base; junction bases not matched to a gene: 10. The CDR3 is made up of 18 amino acids. Germline assignment: CDR1 LGHNA and CDR2 YNFKEQ. The CDR3 DNA reads as TGTGCCAGCAGCCAAGACCCACAGGGAGGACAGGGGAACACTGAAGCTTTCTTT. Its translation is CASSQDPQGGQGNTEAFF.

The J gene is TRBJ1-1, the V gene TRBV18; TRBD1 might be the D (5 bases). CDR1 is KGHSH, CDR2 LQKENI, per germline. This CDR3 contains 15 residues. V lost 1 base and J lost 0, with 9 bases in between. The CDR3, as DNA: TGTGCCAGCTCACCACACGGGGCCATGAACACTGAAGCTTTCTTT. It yields the protein CASSPHGAMNTEAFF.

There are a few counts of this clone. The chain employs TRBV7-3 and TRBJ1-1, with a weak D call TRBD1 (5 bases). CDR3 length equals 13 residues. Trimming pared 5 bases from V and 7 bases from J, leaving 14 bases between. Looked up from germline, CDR1 is SGHTA and CDR2 is FQGTGA. The CDR3 bases are TGTGCCAGCAGCCCAAGGGACGGCGGTGAAGCTTTCTTT. Amino acid sequence: CASSPRDGGEAFF.

The chain recombines TRBV7-6 with TRBJ2-7; 7 nucleotides match TRBD1. Germline CDR1 is SGHVS and CDR2 is FNYEAQ. V was clipped by 8 bases and J by 0 bases; unmatched bases: 4. The length of the CDR3 is 13 residues. This chain's CDR3 is CASRDRDSYEQYF. Written as DNA, the CDR3 is TGTGCCAGCCGCGACAGGGACTCCTACGAGCAGTACTTC.

CDR3: CASSAHGFTEAFF. The CDR3 DNA follows: TGTGCCAGCAGCGCACACGGCTTCACTGAAGCTTTCTTT. This chain connects TRBV6-1 to TRBJ1-1; D is unclear. Trimming cost V 6 bases and J 4 bases, with 12 bases left between them. This CDR3 is built from 13 residues. From germline, CDR1 is MNHNS and CDR2 SASEGT.

The rearrangement uses TRBV6-5 and TRBJ2-7, with TRBD2 matching 11 bases. The CDR3 extends over 15 amino acids. Trimming cost V 7 bases and J 0 bases; bases outside gene matches: 5. Germline V CDR1 and CDR2: MNHEY, SVGAGI. This chain's CDR3 is CASKGGLAGSYEQYF. The CDR3 region has the DNA TGTGCCAGCAAAGGAGGACTAGCGGGCTCCTACGAGCAGTACTTC.

This clone was observed a few times. This sequence joins TRBV18 and TRBJ1-6, with D perhaps TRBD1 (5 bases). The CDR3 is 13 residues long. The germline V and J ends were trimmed by 5 bases and 8 bases, with 10 bases remaining between them. CDR1 and CDR2 (germline): KGHSH, LQKENI. Here the CDR3 reads CASSKMGDSPLHF. CDR3 DNA sequence: TGTGCCAGCTCAAAGATGGGGGATTCACCCCTCCACTTT.

In its sample, this clone was seen once. The chain's CDR3 is CASSPRGLAYGYTF. CDR3 bases: TGTGCCAGCAGTCCCAGGGGTTTGGCCTATGGCTACACCTTC. The chain combines TRBV2 with TRBJ1-2, with TRBD1 as a possible D gene (6 bases). The CDR3 runs 14 residues. V lost 5 bases to trimming and J lost 4 bases, with 14 bases between them. Germline CDR1 and CDR2: SNHLY and FYNNEI.

As to this clone: Other DNA sequences in the same sample also yield this CDR3. The chain uses TRBV7-2 and TRBJ1-2; D gene uncertain. Trimming took off 3 bases at V and 3 bases at J, with 8 bases between the two ends. CDR1 and CDR2 from the germline V gene are SGHTA and FQGNSA. The CDR3 consists of 13 residues. CDR3 sequence: CASSLARDYGYTF. DNA for the CDR3: TGTGCCAGCAGCTTGGCCAGAGACTATGGCTACACCTTC.

This chain joins TRBV6-6 and TRBJ2-7; tentative D call: TRBD1 (6 bases). The CDR3 consists of 13 residues. Trimming stripped 5 bases from V and 1 base from J, with 9 bases between. Germline V lookup: CDR1 MNHNY, CDR2 SVGAGI (reference sequence). The CDR3 protein is CASSRQVSYEQYF. The CDR3 DNA is TGTGCCAGCAGTCGACAGGTTTCCTACGAGCAGTACTTC.

The chain recombines TRBV18 with TRBJ2-7; 7 nucleotides align to TRBD1. The germline CDR1 and CDR2 sequences are KGHSH and LQKENI. The length of the CDR3 is 15 residues. Trimming at V came to 3 bases and at J to 0 bases, leaving 5 bases not matched to a gene. The CDR3 loop is CASSPQGVNSYEQYF. The CDR3 nucleotides read TGTGCCAGCTCACCGCAGGGGGTAAACTCCTACGAGCAGTACTTC.

The chain employs TRBV12-5 and TRBJ1-1, with D maybe TRBD1 (5 bases). V was pared by 4 bases and J by 5 bases, with 11 bases between. The CDR3 spans 13 residues. From germline, CDR1 is LGHNT and CDR2 FRNRAP. CDR3 sequence: CASGSSGGTEAFF. CDR3 in DNA: TGTGCTAGTGGTTCTAGCGGGGGGACTGAAGCTTTCTTT. Full variable domain (outside the CDR3, taken from reference TRBV12-5 and TRBJ1-1): DARVTQTPRHKVTEMGQEVTMRCQPILGHNTVFWYRQTMMQGLELLAYFRNRAPLDDSGMPKDRFSAEMPDATLATLKIQPSEPRDSAVYFCASGSSGGTEAFFGQGTRLTVV.

The chain is built from TRBV19 and TRBJ1-6, with TRBD1 identical over 7 bases. V trimming: 6 bases; J trimming: 7 bases; junction bases outside the gene matches: 6. Germline-derived CDR1 and CDR2 are LNHDA and SQIVND (reference sequence). The CDR3 runs 14 residues. The CDR3: CASRVGTDNSPLHF. DNA for the CDR3: TGTGCCAGTAGGGTAGGGACAGACAATTCACCCCTCCACTTT.

The rearrangement joins TRBV19 to TRBJ2-7; D not certain. CDR1 and CDR2 from the germline V gene are LNHDA and SQIVND (reference sequence). V dropped 5 bases and J dropped 1 base, with 15 bases sitting between them. The CDR3 covers 15 residues. The CDR3 region is CASSPGALESYEQYF. DNA of the CDR3: TGTGCCAGTAGTCCCGGAGCACTGGAATCCTACGAGCAGTACTTC.

The chain uses TRBV2 and TRBJ1-1; 9 bases align to TRBD1. CDR3 length: 16 residues. Germline-derived CDR1 and CDR2 are SNHLY and FYNNEI. With 4 bases clipped from V and 4 bases from J, the junction kept 10 bases outside the gene matches. CDR3 in DNA: TGTGCCAGCAGTGGGACAGGGGCCTTAGGTCGCACTGAAGCTTTCTTT. Protein: CASSGTGALGRTEAFF.